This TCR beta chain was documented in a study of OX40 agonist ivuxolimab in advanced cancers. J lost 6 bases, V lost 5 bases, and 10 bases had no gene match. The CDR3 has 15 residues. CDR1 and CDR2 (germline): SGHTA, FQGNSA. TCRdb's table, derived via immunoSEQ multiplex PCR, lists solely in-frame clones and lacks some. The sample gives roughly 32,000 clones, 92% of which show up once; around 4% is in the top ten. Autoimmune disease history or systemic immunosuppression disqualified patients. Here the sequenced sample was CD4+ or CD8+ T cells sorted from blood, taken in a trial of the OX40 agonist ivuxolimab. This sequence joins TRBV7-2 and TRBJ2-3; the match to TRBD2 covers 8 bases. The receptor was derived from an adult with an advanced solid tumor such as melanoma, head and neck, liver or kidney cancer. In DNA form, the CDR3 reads TGTGCCAGCAGCACCGGACTTAGCGGGGTGGATACGCAGTATTTT. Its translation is CASSTGLSGVDTQYF. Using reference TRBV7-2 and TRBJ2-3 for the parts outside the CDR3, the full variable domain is GAGVSQSPSNKVTEKGKDVELRCDPISGHTALYWYRQSLGQGLEFLIYFQGNSAPDKSGLPSDRFSAERTGGSVSTLTIQRTQQEDSAVYLCASSTGLSGVDTQYFGPGTRLTVL.